The entry that follows covers one T cell receptor beta chain sequence. None of the glioblastoma patients had an isocitrate dehydrogenase mutation. PBMC were collected before vaccination, two weeks after the third vaccination, and at progression. The sample originates from a study of glioma-infiltrating T cells after dendritic cell vaccination. Up to about 2 ug genomic DNA was used for TCRB CDR3 amplification. Here immunoSEQ multiplex PCR was the method, and the copy in TCRdb shows in-frame clones only, minus some. This sample has about 92,000 clones, with around 84% found just once. CDR1 is KGHSH and CDR2 is LQKENI in the germline V gene. Trimming at V came to 2 bases and at J to 4 bases, leaving 6 bases not matched to a gene. The CDR3 is 16 amino acids.

The rearrangement links TRBV18 to TRBJ2-2; 8 bases align to TRBD1. The input for sequencing was blood, taken before dendritic cell vaccination. This TCR was recovered from a human donor with glioblastoma. The DNA for the CDR3 is TGTGCCAGCTCACCAGCTAGCAGGGGGCGCACCGGGGAGCTGTTTTTT. It encodes CASSPASRGRTGELFF.